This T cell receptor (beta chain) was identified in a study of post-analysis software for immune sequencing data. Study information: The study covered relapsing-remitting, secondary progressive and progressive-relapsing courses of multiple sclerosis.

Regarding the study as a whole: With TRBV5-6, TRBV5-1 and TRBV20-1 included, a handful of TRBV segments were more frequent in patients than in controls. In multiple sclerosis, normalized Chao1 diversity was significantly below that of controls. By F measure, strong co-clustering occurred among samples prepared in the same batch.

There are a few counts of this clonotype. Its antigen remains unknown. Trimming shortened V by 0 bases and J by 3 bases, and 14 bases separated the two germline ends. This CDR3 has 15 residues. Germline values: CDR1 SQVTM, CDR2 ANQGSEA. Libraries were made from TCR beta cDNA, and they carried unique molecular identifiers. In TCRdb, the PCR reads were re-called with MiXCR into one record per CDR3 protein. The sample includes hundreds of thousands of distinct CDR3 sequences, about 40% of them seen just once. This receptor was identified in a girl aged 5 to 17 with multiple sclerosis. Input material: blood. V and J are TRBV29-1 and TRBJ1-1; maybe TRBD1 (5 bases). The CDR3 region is CSVEDPQGLYTEAFF. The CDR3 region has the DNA TGCAGCGTTGAAGATCCCCAGGGTCTGTACACTGAAGCTTTCTTT. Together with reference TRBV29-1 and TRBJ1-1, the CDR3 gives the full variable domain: SAVISQKPSRDICQRGTSLTIQCQVDSQVTMMFWYRQQPGQSLTLIATANQGSEATYESGFVIDKFPISRPNLTFSTLTVSNMSPEDSSIYLCSVEDPQGLYTEAFFGQGTRLTVV.